The 14 T cell receptor beta chains below all came from one sample that was sequenced in a study of early T cells in non-severe SARS-CoV-2 infection. TCRdb re-called the 5' RACE reads with MiXCR, one entry per CDR3 protein. Here the sample spans about 28,000 distinct CDR3 sequences, around 5.4% being singletons. The sample was whole blood. The receptor set was obtained from an adult who was a healthcare worker with PCR-confirmed SARS-CoV-2 infection or an uninfected control (not recorded which).

In its sample, this clonotype was seen many times. The chain carries TRBV27 and TRBJ1-6; tentatively, D is TRBD1 (6 bases). Per the germline V gene, CDR1 is MNHEY and CDR2 is SMNVEV (reference sequence). This CDR3 contains 17 residues. Trimming shortened V by 3 bases and J by 0 bases, and 12 bases separated the two germline ends. CDR3 protein: CASSFVTGSSYNSPLHF. The DNA for the CDR3 is TGTGCCAGCAGTTTTGTAACAGGGAGCTCCTATAATTCACCCCTCCACTTT.

This clonotype is deemed medium-sized. The rearrangement uses TRBV11-2 and TRBJ2-3; the D gene is possibly TRBD1 (6 bases). Germline values: CDR1 SGHAT, CDR2 FQNNGV. This CDR3 spans 15 amino acids. Between the trimmed V and J ends, which lost 5 bases and 5 bases, there was a span of 17 bases. CDR3 in DNA: TGTGCCAGCAGCCCCGCGGCAGGGGCGCAAGATACGCAGTATTTT. Translated, it gives CASSPAAGAQDTQYF.

This clonotype was seen a handful of times. V usage is TRBV12-3 or TRBV12-4 and J usage is TRBJ2-1; 9 positions match TRBD2. The V segment lost 0 bases and the J segment 5 bases; nucleotides outside the gene matches: 5. The CDR3 is 16 residues long. The CDR3 loop reads CASSLAGTSYNNEQFF. Here the CDR3 DNA reads TGTGCCAGCAGTTTAGCGGGGACTAGCTACAACAATGAGCAGTTCTTC.

This clonotype occurred many times. The chain uses TRBV6-1 and TRBJ2-3; TRBD1 might be the D (6 bases). V was pared by 6 bases and J by 6 bases, with 22 bases between. CDR1 MNHNS and CDR2 SASEGT come from the germline V gene. This CDR3 comprises 16 residues. The CDR3 DNA is TGTGCCAGCAGATTGACAGTTTCCCAGGGGTGGGATACGCAGTATTTT. Protein: CASRLTVSQGWDTQYF.

This clonotype has a handful of counts. The chain uses TRBV27 and TRBJ1-2; 7 nucleotides line up with TRBD1. Germline V CDR1 and CDR2: MNHEY, SMNVEV (reference sequence). This CDR3 spans 15 amino acids. J gave up 2 bases and V 7 bases, and 10 bases lay outside the gene matches. CDR3 sequence: CASTPSDRVNYGYTF. The DNA for the CDR3 is TGTGCCAGCACACCCTCTGACAGGGTCAACTATGGCTACACCTTC.

There are a few counts of this clonotype. The chain couples TRBV6-6 to TRBJ1-5, with 10 bases fitting TRBD1. Germline-derived CDR1 and CDR2 are MNHNY and SVGAGI (reference sequence). The CDR3 is 12 residues long. Trimming removed 11 bases from V and 9 bases from J; junction bases left unmatched: 7. DNA for the CDR3: TGTGCCGCCGGACAGGGGGGAGGGCCCCAGCATTTT. Residues: CAAGQGGGPQHF.

This clonotype was picked up a small number of times. DNA for the CDR3: TGTGCCAGCATACGTTCGGGACGCTGGGGGACAGATACGCAGTATTTT. It yields the protein CASIRSGRWGTDTQYF. The chain couples TRBV28 to TRBJ2-3, with D perhaps being TRBD1 or TRBD2 (5 bases each). CDR1 and CDR2 from the germline V gene are MDHEN and SYDVKM. The CDR3 covers 16 residues. The V and J ends lost 7 bases and 3 bases respectively, with 20 bases between them.

This clonotype was observed at least ten times. V and J are TRBV11-2 and TRBJ2-2, with D perhaps matching TRBD1 (5 bases). CDR3 length equals 16 residues. Germline CDR1 and CDR2: SGHAT and FQNNGV. The ends were cut back, 3 bases at V and 5 bases at J, with 16 bases in the middle. Here the CDR3 DNA reads TGTGCCAGCAGCTTGGCCCCCCAGGGTTGGACCGGGGAGCTGTTTTTT. Protein: CASSLAPQGWTGELFF.

J is TRBJ1-1 and V is TRBV6-2 or TRBV6-3, with no clear D. The germline CDR1 and CDR2 sequences are MNHEY and SVGEGT. With 0 bases removed from V and 1 base from J, the gap between germline ends came to 6 bases. This CDR3 is built from 14 residues. The CDR3 DNA is TGTGCCAGCAGTTACTCGAAACAGAACACTGAAGCTTTCTTT. Translating gives CASSYSKQNTEAFF.

This clonotype was detected many times. This sequence joins TRBV10-2 and TRBJ2-3; D gene uncertain. V was trimmed by 0 bases and J by 2 bases, leaving 6 bases between them. The CDR3 loop spans 14 amino acids. Germline CDR1 reads WSHSY; CDR2 reads SAAADI. The CDR3 DNA reads TGCGCCAGCAGTGAGTCGGGATTCACAGATACGCAGTATTTT. Translation gives CASSESGFTDTQYF.

Ten or more counts support this clonotype. The V call is TRBV3-1, the J call TRBJ2-7; 8 bases align to TRBD2. The V segment lost 3 bases and the J segment 3 bases; nucleotides outside the gene matches: 1. The CDR3 contains 13 residues. In germline, CDR1 is LGHDT, CDR2 YNNKEL (reference sequence). The CDR3 loop is CASSHGGVYEQYF. CDR3 DNA: TGTGCCAGCAGCCACGGGGGGGTCTACGAGCAGTACTTC.

This chain uses TRBV29-1 with TRBJ2-7; possible D gene TRBD1, 7 bases. CDR1 SQVTM and CDR2 ANQGSEA come from the germline V gene. V lost 5 bases, J lost 5 bases, and 16 bases lay in between. There are 13 residues in the CDR3. The CDR3 loop reads CSVSRQGLNEQYF. The CDR3 region has the DNA TGCAGCGTTAGTAGACAGGGACTCAACGAGCAGTACTTC.

The rearrangement uses TRBV5-1 and TRBJ2-7; weak D call: TRBD2 (6 bases). Per the germline V gene, CDR1 is SGHRS and CDR2 is YFSETQ. The CDR3 length is 13 residues. V was trimmed by 7 bases and J by 2 bases, leaving 13 bases between them. CDR3 in amino acids: CASATGETYEQYF. The CDR3, as DNA: TGCGCCAGCGCCACGGGGGAAACCTACGAGCAGTACTTC.

This clonotype was detected only once. The gene calls are TRBV20-1 and TRBJ1-1, with TRBD1 as a possible D gene (5 bases). The CDR3 runs 16 residues. Trimming pared 5 bases from V and 0 bases from J, leaving 19 bases between. The germline CDR1 and CDR2 sequences are DFQATT and SNEGSKA (reference sequence). In nucleotides, the CDR3 is TGCAGTGCTTTAAGGGGCAGCACGATTATGAACACTGAAGCTTTCTTT. As protein: CSALRGSTIMNTEAFF.